These T cell receptor beta chains were read from a single sample in a study of cytomegalovirus exposure and HLA in healthy donors. Here immunoSEQ multiplex PCR was the method, and the copy in TCRdb shows in-frame clones only, minus some. The sample records 57,000 or so clones, about 93% being singletons. Specimen: PBMCs. These receptors all stem from a man between 18 and 29 years old in good health and CMV-seronegative. Each CDR3 is given with its conserved first and last residue. Each record gives: V gene, J gene, clone size, D gene, CDR3 protein, CDR3 DNA. The D gene is left open where the match is weak. Clone size is not always given. Where it is, it says once, few, many or a class for expanded clones.

TRBV18	TRBJ2-1	once	TRBD2	CASSPQKASGNEQFF	TGTGCCAGCTCACCACAAAAGGCTAGCGGGAATGAGCAGTTCTTC
TRBV28	TRBJ1-5	.	.	CASFQASRLDQPQHF	TGTGCCAGCTTTCAGGCAAGTCGTCTCGATCAGCCCCAGCATTTT
TRBV5-4	TRBJ2-2	.	.	CASSLGQGTGELFF	TGTGCCAGCAGCTTGGGTCAGGGGACCGGGGAGCTGTTTTTT
TRBV5-6	TRBJ2-2	.	.	CASSAGQMNTGELFF	TGTGCCAGCAGCGCGGGACAGATGAACACCGGGGAGCTGTTTTTT
TRBV30	TRBJ2-7	.	TRBD2	CAWSDEGLAGSYEQYF	TGTGCCTGGAGTGATGAGGGACTAGCGGGATCCTACGAGCAGTACTTC
TRBV5-5	TRBJ1-1	.	TRBD1	CASSLRDRGTEAFF	TGTGCCAGCAGCCTGCGGGACAGGGGGACTGAAGCTTTCTTT
TRBV28	TRBJ1-1	.	.	CASPPEGTKNTEAFF	TGTGCCAGCCCCCCCGAGGGAACAAAGAACACTGAAGCTTTCTTT
TRBV15	TRBJ2-6	.	.	CATSREASGANVLTF	TGTGCCACCAGCAGAGAGGCCTCTGGGGCCAACGTCCTGACTTTC
TRBV19	TRBJ1-3	.	.	CASSTGDAGNTIYF	TGTGCCAGTAGTACAGGGGATGCTGGAAACACCATATATTTT
TRBV28	TRBJ2-7	.	TRBD2	CASELLAGGPHEQYF	TGTGCCAGCGAGCTCTTAGCGGGAGGGCCCCACGAGCAGTACTTC
TRBV10-3	TRBJ2-1	.	TRBD2	CAISGGTSRDEQFF	TGTGCCATCAGTGGAGGGACTAGCAGAGATGAGCAGTTCTTC
TRBV25-1	TRBJ2-7	.	.	CASSHQSAYEQYF	TGTGCCAGCAGTCATCAGAGCGCCTACGAGCAGTACTTC
TRBV27	TRBJ2-3	.	TRBD2	CASTSGSGTDTQYF	TGTGCCAGCACTAGCGGGAGCGGCACAGATACGCAGTATTTT
TRBV29-1	TRBJ1-1	.	.	CSVVTGAMNTEAFF	TGCAGCGTGGTGACAGGAGCCATGAACACTGAAGCTTTCTTT
TRBV30	TRBJ2-2	.	TRBD1	CAWRMRDRGDTGELFF	TGTGCCTGGAGAATGCGGGACAGGGGAGACACCGGGGAGCTGTTTTTT
TRBV28	TRBJ2-2	.	.	CASSLYPKPPLERTASNTGELFF	TGTGCCAGCAGTTTATACCCGAAACCCCCTTTGGAGAGGACAGCCTCGAACACCGGGGAGCTGTTTTTT
TRBV10-3	TRBJ2-1	.	.	CAISEQGPFGNEQFF	TGTGCCATCAGCGAACAGGGACCCTTTGGAAATGAGCAGTTCTTC
TRBV5-1	TRBJ2-7	.	.	CASSPPTGEQYF	TGCGCCAGCAGCCCTCCAACGGGAGAGCAGTACTTC
TRBV18	TRBJ1-2	.	.	CASSPPGAYGYTF	TGTGCCAGCTCACCACCTGGGGCCTATGGCTACACCTTC
TRBV30	TRBJ2-5	.	TRBD2	CAWSVLAGVETQYF	TGTGCCTGGTCGGTGCTAGCGGGAGTAGAGACCCAGTACTTC
TRBV19	TRBJ2-1	.	.	CASSIWGDEQFF	TGTGCCAGTAGTATTTGGGGAGATGAGCAGTTCTTC
TRBV27	TRBJ2-5	.	.	CASSVRQGGTQYF	TGTGCCAGCAGTGTAAGACAGGGAGGGACCCAGTACTTC
TRBV28	TRBJ2-3	.	TRBD2	CASSPGGPLTDTQYF	TGTGCCAGCAGCCCGGGGGGACCGCTCACAGATACGCAGTATTTT
TRBV11-3	TRBJ2-3	.	TRBD1	CASSLQGAVTDTQYF	TGTGCCAGCAGCTTGCAGGGGGCCGTCACAGATACGCAGTATTTT
TRBV11-2	TRBJ2-5	.	TRBD2	CASSSIGLAGGETQYF	TGTGCCAGCAGCTCCATTGGACTAGCGGGGGGGGAGACCCAGTACTTC
TRBV4-3	TRBJ2-4	.	TRBD2	CASSQGGTSGNIQYF	TGCGCCAGCAGCCAAGGCGGGACTAGCGGAAACATTCAGTACTTC
TRBV28	TRBJ2-5	.	.	CASSYGLSVEETQYF	TGTGCCAGCAGTTACGGACTGTCCGTGGAGGAGACCCAGTACTTC
TRBV19	TRBJ2-6	.	TRBD2	CASSIGRGTGANVLTF	TGTGCCAGTAGTATCGGGAGGGGCACTGGGGCCAACGTCCTGACTTTC
TRBV9	TRBJ2-3	.	.	CASSAEADTQYF	TGTGCCAGCAGCGCAGAGGCAGATACGCAGTATTTT
TRBV11-2	TRBJ2-7	.	.	CASSLPGQSSYEQYF	TGTGCCAGCAGCTTACCGGGACAAAGCTCCTACGAGCAGTACTTC
TRBV6-1	TRBJ2-1	.	.	CASSEQRVGAAEQFF	TGTGCCAGCAGTGAACAAAGGGTTGGAGCGGCTGAGCAGTTCTTC
TRBV6-5	TRBJ1-1	.	.	CASSSLGGNTEAFF	TGTGCCAGCAGTTCCCTGGGGGGGAACACTGAAGCTTTCTTT
TRBV7-6	TRBJ2-3	.	.	CASSQQGGSDTQYF	TGTGCCAGCAGCCAACAGGGAGGGTCCGATACGCAGTATTTT
TRBV15	TRBJ2-5	.	TRBD1	CATSRDRGRETQYF	TGTGCCACCAGCAGAGACAGGGGGCGGGAGACCCAGTACTTC
TRBV28	TRBJ1-2	.	TRBD1	CASSSGQGDYGYTF	TGTGCCAGCAGTTCAGGACAGGGCGACTATGGCTACACCTTC
TRBV7-9	TRBJ1-4	.	.	CASSFRGDEKLFF	TGTGCCAGCAGCTTTAGGGGTGATGAAAAACTGTTTTTT
TRBV10-1	TRBJ2-4	.	TRBD1	CASSSSGTGEGIQYF	TGCGCCAGCAGTTCATCCGGGACAGGGGAGGGCATTCAGTACTTC
TRBV11-2	TRBJ2-3	.	.	CASSSGLKIDTQYF	TGTGCCAGCAGCTCGGGACTCAAAATAGATACGCAGTATTTT
TRBV5-4	TRBJ2-5	.	TRBD1	CASSGQVEETQYF	TGTGCCAGCAGCGGACAGGTAGAAGAGACCCAGTACTTC
TRBV5-4	TRBJ1-5	.	.	CASSPGVNGPQHF	TGTGCCAGCAGCCCGGGTGTTAACGGGCCCCAGCATTTT
TRBV19	TRBJ2-3	.	TRBD2	CASSMTSGTQYF	TGTGCCAGTAGTATGACTAGCGGGACGCAGTATTTT
TRBV11-2	TRBJ2-4	.	TRBD1	CASSLDLDRGTKNIQYF	TGTGCCAGCAGCTTAGATTTGGACAGGGGGACCAAAAACATTCAGTACTTC
TRBV29-1	TRBJ1-1	.	.	CSVGPGMSTEAFF	TGCAGCGTTGGCCCCGGGATGAGCACTGAAGCTTTCTTT
TRBV27	TRBJ2-2	.	TRBD2	CASSLLPGGAELFF	TGTGCCAGCAGTTTATTACCGGGAGGCGCGGAGCTGTTTTTT
TRBV27	TRBJ2-1	.	TRBD2	CASSFGLAGVASQFF	TGTGCCAGCAGTTTCGGACTAGCGGGAGTTGCCTCGCAGTTCTTC
TRBV19	TRBJ1-5	.	.	CASSIRYGYGKGNQPQHF	TGTGCCAGTAGTATACGGTACGGATACGGGAAGGGCAATCAGCCCCAGCATTTT
TRBV11-3	TRBJ2-2	.	TRBD1	CASRQPGQGAPVPHTGELFF	TGTGCCAGCAGGCAGCCGGGACAGGGGGCACCGGTTCCACACACCGGGGAGCTGTTTTTT
TRBV28	TRBJ1-5	.	TRBD1	CASSSPGQGWKPQHF	TGTGCCAGCAGTTCCCCGGGACAGGGGTGGAAGCCCCAGCATTTT
TRBV4-1	TRBJ2-7	.	.	CASSQVKGEERQYF	TGCGCCAGCAGCCAAGTTAAAGGGGAGGAACGGCAGTACTTC
TRBV5-1	TRBJ1-2	.	.	CASSFQGTYGYTF	TGCGCCAGCAGCTTTCAGGGAACCTATGGCTACACCTTC
TRBV6-1	TRBJ1-2	.	.	CASSPGEPYGYTF	TGTGCCAGCAGCCCGGGGGAACCCTATGGCTACACCTTC
TRBV6-5	TRBJ1-1	.	TRBD1	CASSYGRRGLAEAFF	TGTGCCAGCAGTTACGGGCGGAGGGGGCTCGCTGAAGCTTTCTTT
TRBV5-1	TRBJ2-5	few	TRBD2	CASSRLALQETQYF	TGCGCCAGCAGTAGACTAGCCCTCCAAGAGACCCAGTACTTC
TRBV6-5	TRBJ1-1	.	.	CASRSGHPERAFF	TGTGCCAGCAGGTCGGGACATCCAGAAAGAGCTTTCTTT
TRBV6-5	TRBJ2-7	.	TRBD1	CASSWLDRDSEQYF	TGTGCCAGCAGTTGGTTGGACAGGGACAGCGAGCAGTACTTC
TRBV15	TRBJ1-5	.	.	CATSGDSGSNQPQHF	TGTGCCACCAGCGGAGATTCGGGGAGCAATCAGCCCCAGCATTTT
TRBV6-1	TRBJ2-1	many	TRBD1	CASSLGTGSSNEQFF	TGTGCCAGCAGTTTGGGGACAGGGTCAAGCAATGAGCAGTTCTTC
TRBV7-2	TRBJ2-7	once	.	CASSPRLDLLYEQYF	TGTGCCAGCAGCCCCCGACTGGATCTTTTGTACGAGCAGTACTTC
TRBV7-9	TRBJ2-3	.	.	CASSPELEDTQYF	TGTGCCAGCAGCCCGGAGCTGGAAGATACGCAGTATTTT
TRBV9	TRBJ2-1	.	TRBD2	CASSVVTSGSSEQFF	TGTGCCAGCAGCGTAGTGACTAGCGGGAGTAGCGAGCAGTTCTTC